The clone carrying this TCR beta chain appeared a few times. Source study methods: Scientists estimated how many nucleated cells there were by amplifying reference gene primers. Data came from immunoSEQ multiplex PCR; TCRdb stores just in-frame clones and leaves some out. That table furnishes V, J and clone size, whereas the DNA furnished D and trimming. The data hold roughly 100,000 clones, with about 85% observed a single time. The sample is drawn from a study of blood T cell repertoires in COVID-19. Study-level information: Samples of COVID-19 (acute and convalescent) were obtained from the United States, Italy and Spain. In each case, the material was cDNA or gDNA derived from T cells, B-cell-depleted T cells, or PBMCs.

V shed 3 bases, J shed 1 base, and the junction held 5 bases outside the gene matches. This CDR3 is built from 15 residues. Germline CDR1 is SGHTA and CDR2 is FQGTGA. This TCR was sampled from a man aged 45-60 years with acute or convalescent COVID-19. J is TRBJ1-1 and V is TRBV7-3, with 7 positions matching TRBD1. Sequencing was carried out using peripheral blood. For the CDR3, the DNA is TGTGCCAGCAGCTTGTCCGGGACAGCGAACACTGAAGCTTTCTTT. Translated: CASSLSGTANTEAFF.